This T cell receptor (beta chain) derives from a study of blood T cell repertoires in COVID-19. As for the study in general: Sites in the United States, Italy and Spain provided acute and convalescent COVID-19 samples. PBMCs, B-cell-depleted T cells, or T cells were the source of the cDNA or gDNA that made up the material.

In the original analysis: Estimation of nucleated cell counts was performed using reference gene primer amplification. The repertoire was sequenced with immunoSEQ multiplex PCR; TCRdb's copy has only in-frame clones and lacks some. The V and J calls and the clone size are those of that table, but D and trimming were determined from the DNA. Found here are approximately 160,000 clones, over 75% of them singletons; the top ten hold roughly 11%. The CDR3 loop spans 14 amino acids. The J segment lost 7 bases and the V segment lost 5 bases, leaving 7 bases of the junction unmatched. CDR1 and CDR2 from the germline V gene are SQVTM and ANQGSEA.

The sample was peripheral blood. This receptor was obtained from a man between 60 and 75 years old with active or convalescent COVID-19. This chain uses TRBV29-1 with TRBJ2-1, with 11 bases identical to TRBD2. For the CDR3, the DNA is TGCAGCGTTTCACTAGCGGGAGTTGGGAATGAGCAGTTCTTC. Translation gives CSVSLAGVGNEQFF.